The 17 T cell receptor beta chains presented below share a single source sample, sequenced in a study of cytomegalovirus exposure and HLA in healthy donors. Use of 60 Vbeta and 13 Jbeta primers characterized the PCR. The method was immunoSEQ multiplex PCR; TCRdb's version includes in-frame clones alone and lacks a portion of them. The sample holds 100,000 to 150,000 clones; 74% are singletons and the top ten take more than 9%. The specimen was PBMCs. These receptors were taken from a woman aged 45-65 years in good health and CMV-seropositive.

The chain employs TRBV9 and TRBJ2-1; D might be TRBD1 (6 bases). CDR3 length equals 16 residues. CDR1 SGDLS and CDR2 YYNGEE come from the germline V gene. Deletions cut 3 bases from V and 9 bases from J, with 22 bases between. CDR3 DNA: TGTGCCAGCAGCGCGTCCCGGGACACCAACGACGGTGAGCAGTTCTTC. Amino acid sequence: CASSASRDTNDGEQFF.

The rearrangement joins TRBV19 to TRBJ1-5, with 8 bases matching TRBD1. V shed 6 bases and J 7 bases; nucleotides not matched to a gene: 8. CDR1 is LNHDA, CDR2 SQIVND, per germline (reference sequence). This CDR3 spans 14 amino acids. The CDR3 region is CASSLTGVRQPQHF. The CDR3 coding sequence is TGTGCCAGTAGCCTGACAGGGGTAAGACAGCCCCAGCATTTT.

This clone was detected only a few times. The chain joins TRBV13 to TRBJ2-5; 8 bases are a match to TRBD2. Germline CDR1 PRHDT, CDR2 FYEKMQ (reference sequence). After removal of 7 bases from V and 4 bases from J, the junction contained 8 bases not matched to a gene. The CDR3 length is 14 residues. The DNA for the CDR3 is TGTGCCAGCAACAATCGTAGCGGGATAGAGACCCAGTACTTC. This encodes CASNNRSGIETQYF.

The chain employs TRBV27 and TRBJ2-7, with D perhaps matching TRBD2 (6 bases). V was shortened by 8 bases and J by 3 bases, with 17 bases between the two germline ends. The CDR3 contains 14 residues. CDR1 is MNHEY and CDR2 is SMNVEV in the germline V gene (reference sequence). Written as DNA, the CDR3 is TGTGCCAGCGTATTAGGTGCGGGAAACTACGAGCAGTACTTC. Translated: CASVLGAGNYEQYF.

This sequence joins TRBV6-1 and TRBJ1-1, with TRBD1 identical over 8 bases. The V gene's germline CDR1 is MNHNS and CDR2 SASEGT. V lost 6 bases, J lost 4 bases, and 7 bases stayed unmatched. The CDR3 covers 14 residues. The CDR3 loop reads CASRGPDRVTEAFF. The CDR3 bases are TGTGCCAGCAGGGGCCCGGACAGGGTCACTGAAGCTTTCTTT.

This chain uses TRBV29-1 with TRBJ2-7; 11 positions agree with TRBD2. The germline gives CDR1 SQVTM, CDR2 ANQGSEA. Unmatched junction bases numbered 0, after V lost 4 bases and J lost 4 bases. The CDR3 extends over 12 amino acids. The CDR3 nucleotides read TGCAGCGTTGTAGCGGGAGGGTACGAGCAGTACTTC. Its translation: CSVVAGGYEQYF.

J is TRBJ1-2 and V is TRBV9; D is perhaps TRBD1 (5 bases). Trimming stripped 4 bases from V and 4 bases from J, with 14 bases between. Germline V CDR1 and CDR2: SGDLS, YYNGEE. The CDR3 consists of 14 residues. The CDR3 loop is CASSTTGLPYGYTF. DNA of the CDR3: TGTGCCAGCAGCACCACGGGACTGCCCTATGGCTACACCTTC.

This rearrangement joins TRBV15 to TRBJ2-6; perhaps TRBD2 as D (5 bases). Trimming took 0 bases from V and 13 from J, leaving 10 bases between them. Germline loops: CDR1 LNHNV, CDR2 YYDKDF (reference sequence). This CDR3 region has 13 residues. Here the CDR3 DNA reads TGTGCCACCAGCAGAGACGAGGGTAGGGTCCTGACTTTC. Protein sequence: CATSRDEGRVLTF.

The chain carries TRBV28 and TRBJ1-2; possibly TRBD1 for D (5 bases). Germline V gives CDR1 MDHEN, CDR2 SYDVKM. The V and J ends lost 5 bases and 4 bases respectively, with 20 bases between them. The CDR3 spans 16 residues. The CDR3 coding sequence is TGTGCCAGCAGTATCTCGGGGGGACGCCTCGGCTATGGCTACACCTTC. Amino acids: CASSISGGRLGYGYTF.

V usage is TRBV9 and J usage is TRBJ1-1, with 9 bases matching TRBD1. Germline CDR1 is SGDLS and CDR2 is YYNGEE. The CDR3 loop spans 16 amino acids. V lost 3 bases and J lost 4; bases outside the gene matches: 10. CDR3 residues: CASSERSGTGSTEAFF. The CDR3 DNA reads as TGTGCCAGCAGCGAACGCTCCGGGACAGGGAGCACTGAAGCTTTCTTT.

The V gene is TRBV6-5, the J gene TRBJ2-1, with 10 bases matching TRBD2. Per the germline V gene, CDR1 is MNHEY and CDR2 is SVGAGI. The ends lost 4 bases at V and 12 bases at J; junction bases unmatched: 9. This CDR3 spans 14 amino acids. CDR3: CASSSGLAQPWQFF. As DNA, the CDR3 is TGTGCCAGCAGTTCGGGACTAGCGCAACCCTGGCAGTTCTTC.

This clone was counted once. The chain combines TRBV27 with TRBJ2-2; 9 positions agree with TRBD1. V lost 4 bases, J lost 0 bases, and 18 bases stayed unmatched. The CDR3 totals 21 residues. Per germline, CDR1 MNHEY and CDR2 SMNVEV (reference sequence). CDR3 in amino acids: CASSSLNRPGQGSSNTGELFF. CDR3 DNA sequence: TGTGCCAGCAGTTCATTAAACCGACCGGGACAGGGAAGCTCGAACACCGGGGAGCTGTTTTTT.

As regards this clone: The same CDR3 is also encoded by other DNA sequences in this sample. The chain has TRBV28 and TRBJ1-3, with a possible D match to TRBD1 (6 bases). V was shortened by 2 bases and J by 0 bases, with 8 bases between the two germline ends. The CDR3 length is 15 residues. Germline V gives CDR1 MDHEN, CDR2 SYDVKM. DNA of the CDR3: TGTGCCAGCAGTTTAGGACAGTCCTCTGGAAACACCATATATTTT. It is translated as CASSLGQSSGNTIYF.

The V gene is TRBV29-1, the J gene TRBJ1-2; weak D call: TRBD1 (5 bases). The CDR3 consists of 13 residues. The V gene's germline CDR1 is SQVTM and CDR2 ANQGSEA. The V gene lost 1 base and the J gene lost 6 bases, with 12 bases spanning the gap. The DNA of the CDR3 is TGCAGCGTTGAAGTGGGACTACGGGATGGCTACACCTTC. It is translated as CSVEVGLRDGYTF.

The genes are TRBV7-2 and TRBJ2-3; 8 bases match TRBD1. This CDR3 is built from 16 residues. CDR1 is SGHTA and CDR2 is FQGNSA in the germline V gene. The ends lost 4 bases at V and 2 bases at J; junction bases unmatched: 8. The CDR3 DNA sequence: TGTGCCAGCAGCTCCCAGGGACAGGATAACACAGATACGCAGTATTTT. This gives the protein CASSSQGQDNTDTQYF.

V is TRBV7-6 and J is TRBJ2-5; no reliable D call. Per the germline V gene, CDR1 is SGHVS and CDR2 is FNYEAQ. The CDR3 has 14 residues. V was trimmed by 1 base and J by 4 bases, leaving 10 bases between them. The CDR3 DNA follows: TGTGCCAGCAGCTTAGGCTCGACGGGAGAGACCCAGTACTTC. Translation gives CASSLGSTGETQYF.

This clone has only one observation. The V and J genes are TRBV2 and TRBJ2-3; D ambiguous. The CDR3 has 12 residues. V was shortened by 1 base and J by 10 bases, with 9 bases between the two germline ends. Germline values: CDR1 SNHLY, CDR2 FYNNEI. The CDR3, as DNA: TGTGCCAGCAGTGAAGGCGGCGTTGCGCAGTATTTT. It translates to CASSEGGVAQYF.